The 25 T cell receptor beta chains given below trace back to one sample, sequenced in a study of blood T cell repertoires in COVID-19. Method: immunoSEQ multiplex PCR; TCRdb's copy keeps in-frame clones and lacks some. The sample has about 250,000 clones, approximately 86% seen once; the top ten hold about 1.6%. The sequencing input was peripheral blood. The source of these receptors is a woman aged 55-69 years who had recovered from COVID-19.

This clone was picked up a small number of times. This CDR3 is CASSRAGGTDTQYF. The CDR3 DNA follows: TGTGCCAGTAGTAGGGCAGGGGGCACAGATACGCAGTATTTT. V gene TRBV19 combines with J gene TRBJ2-3; tentative D call: TRBD1 (6 bases). In germline, CDR1 is LNHDA, CDR2 SQIVND (reference sequence). Trimming stripped 4 bases from V and 1 base from J, with 9 bases between. This CDR3 region has 14 residues.

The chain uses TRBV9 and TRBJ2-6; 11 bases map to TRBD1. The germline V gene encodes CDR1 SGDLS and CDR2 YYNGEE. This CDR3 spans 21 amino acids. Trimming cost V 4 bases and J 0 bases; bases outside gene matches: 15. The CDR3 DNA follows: TGTGCCAGCAGCTCCCCTCGGGGGACAGGGGGTTTTAGCTCTGGGGCCAACGTCCTGACTTTC. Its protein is CASSSPRGTGGFSSGANVLTF.

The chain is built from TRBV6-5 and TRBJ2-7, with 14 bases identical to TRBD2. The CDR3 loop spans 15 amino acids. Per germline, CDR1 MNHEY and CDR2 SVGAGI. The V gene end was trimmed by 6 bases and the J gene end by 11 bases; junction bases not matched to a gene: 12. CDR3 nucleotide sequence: TGTGCCAGCAGCAGCCCCGGGACTAGCGGGGGTTGGGAGTACTTC. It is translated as CASSSPGTSGGWEYF.

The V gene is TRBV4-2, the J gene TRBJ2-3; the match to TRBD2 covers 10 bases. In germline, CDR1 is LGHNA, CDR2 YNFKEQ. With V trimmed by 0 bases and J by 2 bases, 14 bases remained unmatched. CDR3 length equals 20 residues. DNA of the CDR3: TGTGCCAGCAGCCAAGATTCCTCCAGCGGGGGGGCCTCCTACACAGATACGCAGTATTTT. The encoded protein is CASSQDSSSGGASYTDTQYF.

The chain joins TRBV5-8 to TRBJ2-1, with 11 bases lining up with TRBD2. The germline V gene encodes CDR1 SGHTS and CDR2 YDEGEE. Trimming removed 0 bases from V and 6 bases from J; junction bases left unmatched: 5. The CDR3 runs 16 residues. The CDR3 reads CASSLDLGTSGNEQFF. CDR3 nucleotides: TGTGCCAGCAGCTTGGACCTAGGGACTAGCGGCAATGAGCAGTTCTTC.

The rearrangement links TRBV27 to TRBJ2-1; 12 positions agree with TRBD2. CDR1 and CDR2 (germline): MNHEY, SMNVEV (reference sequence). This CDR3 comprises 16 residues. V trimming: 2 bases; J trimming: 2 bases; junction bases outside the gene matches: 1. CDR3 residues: CASSLASGGAYNEQFF. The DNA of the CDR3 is TGTGCCAGCAGTTTAGCTAGCGGGGGGGCCTACAATGAGCAGTTCTTC.

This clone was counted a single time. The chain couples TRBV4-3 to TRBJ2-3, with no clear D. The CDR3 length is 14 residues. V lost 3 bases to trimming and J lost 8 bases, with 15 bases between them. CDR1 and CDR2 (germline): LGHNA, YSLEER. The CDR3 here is CASSQVADFATQYF. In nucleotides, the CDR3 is TGCGCCAGCAGCCAGGTTGCAGACTTTGCTACGCAGTATTTT.

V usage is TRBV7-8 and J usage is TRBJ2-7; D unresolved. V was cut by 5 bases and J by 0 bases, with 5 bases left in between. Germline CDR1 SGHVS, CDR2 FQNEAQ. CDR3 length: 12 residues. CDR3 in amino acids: CASSPFSYEQYF. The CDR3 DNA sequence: TGTGCCAGCAGCCCCTTCTCCTACGAGCAGTACTTC.

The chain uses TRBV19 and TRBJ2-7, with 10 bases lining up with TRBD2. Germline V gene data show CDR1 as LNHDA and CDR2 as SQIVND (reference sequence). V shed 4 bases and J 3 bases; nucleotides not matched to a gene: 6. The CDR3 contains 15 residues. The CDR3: CASSTGLAAVYEQYF. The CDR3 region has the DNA TGTGCCAGTAGTACAGGACTAGCGGCAGTCTACGAGCAGTACTTC.

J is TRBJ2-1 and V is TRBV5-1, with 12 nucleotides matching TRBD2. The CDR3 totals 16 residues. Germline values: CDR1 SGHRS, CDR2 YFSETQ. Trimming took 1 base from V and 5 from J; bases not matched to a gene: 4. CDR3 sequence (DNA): TGCGCCAGCAGCTTGCGTACTAGCGGGGGGAACAATGAGCAGTTCTTC. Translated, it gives CASSLRTSGGNNEQFF.

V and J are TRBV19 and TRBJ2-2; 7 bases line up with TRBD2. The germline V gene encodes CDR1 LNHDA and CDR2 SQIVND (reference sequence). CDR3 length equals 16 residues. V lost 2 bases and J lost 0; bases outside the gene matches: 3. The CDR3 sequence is CASSISGGPNTGELFF. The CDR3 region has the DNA TGTGCCAGTAGTATATCGGGGGGACCGAACACCGGGGAGCTGTTTTTT.

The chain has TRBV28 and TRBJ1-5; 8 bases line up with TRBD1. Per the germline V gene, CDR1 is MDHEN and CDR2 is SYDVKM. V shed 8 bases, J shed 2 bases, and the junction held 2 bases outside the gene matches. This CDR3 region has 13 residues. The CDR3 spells CASLTGGNQPQHF. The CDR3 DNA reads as TGTGCCAGCTTGACAGGGGGCAATCAGCCCCAGCATTTT.

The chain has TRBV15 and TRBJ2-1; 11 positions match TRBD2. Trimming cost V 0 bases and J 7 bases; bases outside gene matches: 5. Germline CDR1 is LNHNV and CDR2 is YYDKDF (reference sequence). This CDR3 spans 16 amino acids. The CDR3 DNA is TGTGCCACCAGCAGAGATCGGCTAGCGGGGGGTAATGAGCAGTTCTTC. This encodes CATSRDRLAGGNEQFF.

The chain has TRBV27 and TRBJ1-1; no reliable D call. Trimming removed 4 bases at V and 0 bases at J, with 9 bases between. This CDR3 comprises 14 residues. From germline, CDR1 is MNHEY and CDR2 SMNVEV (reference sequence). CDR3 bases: TGTGCCAGCAGTTCCCCTCGAGTGAACACTGAAGCTTTCTTT. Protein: CASSSPRVNTEAFF.

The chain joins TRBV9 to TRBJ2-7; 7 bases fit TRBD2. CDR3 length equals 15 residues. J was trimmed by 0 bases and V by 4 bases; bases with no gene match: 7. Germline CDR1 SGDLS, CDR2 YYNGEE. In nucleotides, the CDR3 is TGTGCCAGCAGCCCCGGGGGGAGAAGCTCCTACGAGCAGTACTTC. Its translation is CASSPGGRSSYEQYF.

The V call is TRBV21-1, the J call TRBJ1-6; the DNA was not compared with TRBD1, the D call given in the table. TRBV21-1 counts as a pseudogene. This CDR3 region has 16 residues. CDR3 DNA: TGTGCCAGCAGCAAAGAAGTTGGGACAGGGAGAGCGCCCCTCCACTTT. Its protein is CASSKEVGTGRAPLHF.

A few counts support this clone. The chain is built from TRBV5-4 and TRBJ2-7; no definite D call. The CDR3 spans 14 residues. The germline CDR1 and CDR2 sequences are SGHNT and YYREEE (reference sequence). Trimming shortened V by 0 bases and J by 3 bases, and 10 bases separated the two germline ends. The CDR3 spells CASSLGVGGYEQYF. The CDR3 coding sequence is TGTGCCAGCAGCTTGGGAGTAGGCGGCTACGAGCAGTACTTC.

CDR3 protein: CASSLTDEQFF. DNA of the CDR3: TGTGCCAGCAGTCTGACAGATGAGCAGTTCTTC. V and J are TRBV5-4 and TRBJ2-1; a possible D gene is TRBD1 (5 bases). V shed 5 bases and J shed 8 bases, with 8 bases lying between them. The CDR3 extends over 11 amino acids. Germline lookup yields CDR1 SGHNT and CDR2 YYREEE (reference sequence).

The CDR3 reads CASSLLTDYGYTF. The CDR3 DNA follows: TGTGCCAGCAGTTTATTGACAGACTATGGCTACACCTTC. This chain connects TRBV28 to TRBJ1-2; D might be TRBD1 (5 bases). CDR1 and CDR2 (germline): MDHEN, SYDVKM. The CDR3 has 13 amino acids. The V and J ends lost 1 base and 3 bases respectively, with 6 bases between them.

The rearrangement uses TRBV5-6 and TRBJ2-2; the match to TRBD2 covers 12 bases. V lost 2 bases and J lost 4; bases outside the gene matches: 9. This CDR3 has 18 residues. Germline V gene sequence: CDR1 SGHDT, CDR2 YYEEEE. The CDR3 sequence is CASSFTGTSGWGTGELFF. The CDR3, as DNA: TGTGCCAGCAGCTTCACCGGGACTAGCGGGTGGGGCACCGGGGAGCTGTTTTTT. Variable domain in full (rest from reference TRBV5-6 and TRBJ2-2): DAGVTQSPTHLIKTRGQQVTLRCSPKSGHDTVSWYQQALGQGPQFIFQYYEEEERQRGNFPDRFSGHQFPNYSSELNVNALLLGDSALYLCASSFTGTSGWGTGELFFGEGSRLTVL.

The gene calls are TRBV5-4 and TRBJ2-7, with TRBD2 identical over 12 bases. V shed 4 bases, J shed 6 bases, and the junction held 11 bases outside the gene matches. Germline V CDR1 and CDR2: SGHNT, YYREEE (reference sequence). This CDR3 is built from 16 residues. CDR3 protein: CASSPWTSGVGSEQYF. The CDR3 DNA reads TGTGCCAGCAGCCCTTGGACTAGCGGGGTGGGATCCGAGCAGTACTTC.

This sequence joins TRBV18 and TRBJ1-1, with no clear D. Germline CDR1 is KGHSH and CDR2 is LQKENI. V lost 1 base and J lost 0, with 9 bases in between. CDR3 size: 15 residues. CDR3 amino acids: CASSPLGLMNTEAFF. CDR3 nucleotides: TGTGCCAGCTCACCACTCGGTTTGATGAACACTGAAGCTTTCTTT.

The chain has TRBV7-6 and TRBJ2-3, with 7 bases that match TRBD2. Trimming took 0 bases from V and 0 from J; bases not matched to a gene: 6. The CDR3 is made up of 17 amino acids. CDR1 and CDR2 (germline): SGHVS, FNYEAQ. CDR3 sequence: CASSLAGGITSTDTQYF. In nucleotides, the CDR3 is TGTGCCAGCAGCTTAGCGGGAGGGATTACCAGCACAGATACGCAGTATTTT. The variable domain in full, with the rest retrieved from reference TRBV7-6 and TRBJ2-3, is GAGVSQSPRYKVTKRGQDVALRCDPISGHVSLYWYRQALGQGPEFLTYFNYEAQQDKSGLPNDRFSAERPEGSISTLTIQRTEQRDSAMYRCASSLAGGITSTDTQYFGPGTRLTVL.

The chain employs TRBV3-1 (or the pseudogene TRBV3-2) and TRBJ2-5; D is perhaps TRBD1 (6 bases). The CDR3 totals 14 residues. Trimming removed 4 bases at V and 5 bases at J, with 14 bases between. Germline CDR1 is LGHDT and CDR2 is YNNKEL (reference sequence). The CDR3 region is CASSPTTQGETQYF. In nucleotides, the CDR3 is TGTGCCAGCAGCCCGACTACCCAGGGGGAGACCCAGTACTTC.

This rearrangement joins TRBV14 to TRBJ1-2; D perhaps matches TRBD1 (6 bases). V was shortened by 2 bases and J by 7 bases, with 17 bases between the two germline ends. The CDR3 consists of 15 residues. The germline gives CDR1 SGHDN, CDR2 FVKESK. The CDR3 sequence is CASSQLDRLYFGYTF. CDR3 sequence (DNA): TGTGCCAGCAGCCAACTGGACAGACTTTATTTTGGCTACACCTTC.